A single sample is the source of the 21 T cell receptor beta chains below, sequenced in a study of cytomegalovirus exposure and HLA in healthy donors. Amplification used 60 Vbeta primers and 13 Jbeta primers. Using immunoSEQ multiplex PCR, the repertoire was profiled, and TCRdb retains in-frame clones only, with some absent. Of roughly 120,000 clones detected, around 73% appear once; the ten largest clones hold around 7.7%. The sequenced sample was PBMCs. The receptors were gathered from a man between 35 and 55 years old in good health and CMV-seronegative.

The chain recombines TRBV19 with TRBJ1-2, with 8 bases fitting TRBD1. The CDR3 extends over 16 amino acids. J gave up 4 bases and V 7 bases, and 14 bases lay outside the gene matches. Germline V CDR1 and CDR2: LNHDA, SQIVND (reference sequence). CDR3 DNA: TGTGCCAGTACCCCTAACTTTGACAGGGGTTTCTATGGCTACACCTTC. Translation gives CASTPNFDRGFYGYTF.

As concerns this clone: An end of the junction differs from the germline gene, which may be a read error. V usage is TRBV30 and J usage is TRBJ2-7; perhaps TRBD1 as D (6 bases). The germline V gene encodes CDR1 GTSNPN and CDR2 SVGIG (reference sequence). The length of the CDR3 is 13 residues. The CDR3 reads CVWSRTTGYEQYF. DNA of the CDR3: TGTGTCTGGAGCCGTACTACAGGGTACGAGCAGTACTTC.

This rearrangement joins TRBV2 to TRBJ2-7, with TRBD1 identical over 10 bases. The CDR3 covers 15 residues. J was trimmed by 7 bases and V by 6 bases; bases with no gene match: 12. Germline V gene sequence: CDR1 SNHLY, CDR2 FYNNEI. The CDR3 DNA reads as TGTGCCAGCAGCGATACAGACAGGGGGCTGGAAGAGCAGTACTTC. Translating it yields CASSDTDRGLEEQYF.

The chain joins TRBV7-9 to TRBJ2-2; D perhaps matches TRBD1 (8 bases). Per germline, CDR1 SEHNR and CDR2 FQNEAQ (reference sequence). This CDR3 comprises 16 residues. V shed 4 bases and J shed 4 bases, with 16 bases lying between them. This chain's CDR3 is CASSSGQGGITGELFF. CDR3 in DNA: TGTGCCAGCAGCTCCGGACAGGGAGGGATCACCGGGGAGCTGTTTTTT.

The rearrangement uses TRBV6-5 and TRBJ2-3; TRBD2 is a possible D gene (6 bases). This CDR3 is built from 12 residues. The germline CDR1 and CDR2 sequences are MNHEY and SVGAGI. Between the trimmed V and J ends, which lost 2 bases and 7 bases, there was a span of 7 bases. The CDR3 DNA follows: TGTGCCAGCAGTTACGCGGGGAATACGCAGTATTTT. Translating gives CASSYAGNTQYF.

The chain's CDR3 is CASSQDKGGAYEQYF. The DNA of the CDR3 is TGCGCCAGCAGCCAAGATAAGGGCGGGGCCTACGAGCAGTACTTC. The gene calls are TRBV4-3 and TRBJ2-7; perhaps TRBD2 as D (6 bases). The germline V gene has CDR1 LGHNA and CDR2 YSLEER. V shed 0 bases and J shed 2 bases, with 11 bases lying between them. The CDR3 length is 15 residues.

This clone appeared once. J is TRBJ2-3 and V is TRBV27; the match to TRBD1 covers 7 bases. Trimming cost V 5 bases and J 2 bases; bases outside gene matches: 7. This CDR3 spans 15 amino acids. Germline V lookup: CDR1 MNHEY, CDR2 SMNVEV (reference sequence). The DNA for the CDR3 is TGTGCCAGCAGTCAGCCGGGACAGTACACAGATACGCAGTATTTT. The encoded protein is CASSQPGQYTDTQYF.

The CDR3 loop is CASSLGATSTDTQYF. CDR3 sequence (DNA): TGTGCCAGCAGCTTAGGGGCTACTAGCACAGATACGCAGTATTTT. The chain recombines TRBV7-2 with TRBJ2-3; D unclear. CDR1 and CDR2 (germline): SGHTA, FQGNSA. The length of the CDR3 is 15 residues. Trimming removed 1 base at V and 0 bases at J, with 8 bases between.

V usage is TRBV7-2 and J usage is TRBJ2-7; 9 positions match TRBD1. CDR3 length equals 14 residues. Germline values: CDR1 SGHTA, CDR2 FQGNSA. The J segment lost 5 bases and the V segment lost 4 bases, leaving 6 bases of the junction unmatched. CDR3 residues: CASSSGQGSDEQYF. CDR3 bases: TGTGCCAGCAGCTCGGGACAGGGCTCTGACGAGCAGTACTTC.

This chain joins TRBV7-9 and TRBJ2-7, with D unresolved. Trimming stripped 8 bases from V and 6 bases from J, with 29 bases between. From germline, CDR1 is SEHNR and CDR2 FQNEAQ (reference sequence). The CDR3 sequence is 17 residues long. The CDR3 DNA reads TGTGCCAGCCCCACCTCGATCGACGCTTCCAGGTGTCGCGAGCAGTACTTC. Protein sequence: CASPTSIDASRCREQYF. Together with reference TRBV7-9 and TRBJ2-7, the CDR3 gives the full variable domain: DTGVSQNPRHKITKRGQNVTFRCDPISEHNRLYWYRQTLGQGPEFLTYFQNEAQLEKSRLLSDRFSAERPKGSFSTLEIQRTEQGDSAMYLCASPTSIDASRCREQYFGPGTRLTVT.

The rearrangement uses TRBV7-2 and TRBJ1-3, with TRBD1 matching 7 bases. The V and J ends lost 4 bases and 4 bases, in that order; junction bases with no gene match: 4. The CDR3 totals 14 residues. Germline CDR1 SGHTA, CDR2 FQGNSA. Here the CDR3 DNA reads TGTGCCAGCAGCTCGGGACAGATCGGAAACACCATATATTTT. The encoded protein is CASSSGQIGNTIYF. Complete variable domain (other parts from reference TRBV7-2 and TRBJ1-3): GAGVSQSPSNKVTEKGKDVELRCDPISGHTALYWYRQSLGQGLEFLIYFQGNSAPDKSGLPSDRFSAERTGGSVSTLTIQRTQQEDSAVYLCASSSGQIGNTIYFGEGSWLTVV.

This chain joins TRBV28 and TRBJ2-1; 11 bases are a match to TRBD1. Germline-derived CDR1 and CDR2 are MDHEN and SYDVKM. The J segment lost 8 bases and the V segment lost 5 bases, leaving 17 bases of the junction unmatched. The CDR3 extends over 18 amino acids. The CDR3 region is CASSRTTGTGGRQDEQFF. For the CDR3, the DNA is TGTGCCAGCAGTCGGACGACCGGGACAGGGGGGAGGCAGGATGAGCAGTTCTTC.

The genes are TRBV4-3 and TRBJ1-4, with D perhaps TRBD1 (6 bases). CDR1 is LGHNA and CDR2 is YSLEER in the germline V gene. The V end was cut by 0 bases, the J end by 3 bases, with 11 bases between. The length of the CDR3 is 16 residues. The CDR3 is CASSQDRGSSNEKLFF. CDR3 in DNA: TGCGCCAGCAGCCAAGACAGGGGTTCGTCTAATGAAAAACTGTTTTTT.

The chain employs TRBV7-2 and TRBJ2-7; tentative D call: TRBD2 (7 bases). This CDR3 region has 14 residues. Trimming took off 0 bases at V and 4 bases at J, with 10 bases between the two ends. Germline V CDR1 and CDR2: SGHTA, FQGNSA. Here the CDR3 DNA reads TGTGCCAGCAGCTTAGCGGGGGGGCCTTACGAGCAGTACTTC. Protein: CASSLAGGPYEQYF. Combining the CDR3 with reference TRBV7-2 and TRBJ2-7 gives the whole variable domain GAGVSQSPSNKVTEKGKDVELRCDPISGHTALYWYRQSLGQGLEFLIYFQGNSAPDKSGLPSDRFSAERTGGSVSTLTIQRTQQEDSAVYLCASSLAGGPYEQYFGPGTRLTVT.

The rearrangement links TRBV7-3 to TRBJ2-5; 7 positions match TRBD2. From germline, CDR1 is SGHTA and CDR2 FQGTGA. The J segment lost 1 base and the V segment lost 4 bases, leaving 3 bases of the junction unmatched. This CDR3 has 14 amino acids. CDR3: CASSSGGSQETQYF. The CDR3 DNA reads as TGTGCCAGCAGCTCCGGGGGGTCCCAAGAGACCCAGTACTTC. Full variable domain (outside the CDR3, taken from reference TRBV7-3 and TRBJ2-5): GAGVSQTPSNKVTEKGKYVELRCDPISGHTALYWYRQSLGQGPEFLIYFQGTGAADDSGLPNDRFFAVRPEGSVSTLKIQRTERGDSAVYLCASSSGGSQETQYFGPGTRLLVL.

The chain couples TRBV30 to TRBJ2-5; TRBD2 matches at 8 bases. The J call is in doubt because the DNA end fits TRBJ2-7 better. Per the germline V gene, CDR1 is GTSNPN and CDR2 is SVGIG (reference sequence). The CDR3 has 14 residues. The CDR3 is CAWSDGGGSLEQYF. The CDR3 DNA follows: TGTGCCTGGAGCGACGGCGGGGGGAGTCTCGAGCAGTACTTC.

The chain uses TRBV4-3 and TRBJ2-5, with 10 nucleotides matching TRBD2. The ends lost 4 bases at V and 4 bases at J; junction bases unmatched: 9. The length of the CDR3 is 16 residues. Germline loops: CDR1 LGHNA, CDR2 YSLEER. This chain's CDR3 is CASSLSGGALSETQYF. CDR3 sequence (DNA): TGCGCCAGCAGCCTAAGCGGGGGGGCTTTGTCAGAGACCCAGTACTTC.

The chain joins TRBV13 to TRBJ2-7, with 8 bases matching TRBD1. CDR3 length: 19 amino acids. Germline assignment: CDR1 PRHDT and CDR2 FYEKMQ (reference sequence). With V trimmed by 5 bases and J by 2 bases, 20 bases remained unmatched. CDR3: CASSPFGQGSRVGPYEQYF. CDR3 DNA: TGTGCCAGCAGCCCTTTCGGACAGGGTTCCCGTGTGGGCCCCTACGAGCAGTACTTC.

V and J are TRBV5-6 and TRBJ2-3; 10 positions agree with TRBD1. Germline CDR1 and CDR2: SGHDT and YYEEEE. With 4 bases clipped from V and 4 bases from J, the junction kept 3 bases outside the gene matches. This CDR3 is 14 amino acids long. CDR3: CASSGGQGPDTQYF. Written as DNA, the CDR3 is TGTGCCAGCAGCGGGGGACAGGGGCCAGATACGCAGTATTTT.

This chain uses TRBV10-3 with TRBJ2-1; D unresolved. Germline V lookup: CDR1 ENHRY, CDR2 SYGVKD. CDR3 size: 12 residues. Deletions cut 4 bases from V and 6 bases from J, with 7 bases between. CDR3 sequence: CAISGVINEQFF. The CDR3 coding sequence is TGTGCCATCAGTGGAGTAATCAATGAGCAGTTCTTC.

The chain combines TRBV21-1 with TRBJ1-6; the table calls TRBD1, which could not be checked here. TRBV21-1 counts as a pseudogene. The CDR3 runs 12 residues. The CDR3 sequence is CASITDNSPLHF. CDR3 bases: TGTGCCAGCATTACAGATAATTCACCCCTCCACTTT.